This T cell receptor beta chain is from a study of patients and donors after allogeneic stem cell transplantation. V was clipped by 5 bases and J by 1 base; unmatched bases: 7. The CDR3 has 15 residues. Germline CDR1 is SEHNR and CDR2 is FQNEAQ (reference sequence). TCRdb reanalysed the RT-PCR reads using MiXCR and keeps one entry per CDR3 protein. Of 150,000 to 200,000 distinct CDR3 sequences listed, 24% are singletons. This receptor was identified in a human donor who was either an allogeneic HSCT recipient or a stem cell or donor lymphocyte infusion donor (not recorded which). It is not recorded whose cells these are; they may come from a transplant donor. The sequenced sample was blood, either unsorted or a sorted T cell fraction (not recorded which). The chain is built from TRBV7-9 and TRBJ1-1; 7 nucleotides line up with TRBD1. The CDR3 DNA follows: TGTGCCAGCAGCCCTGACAGGGAGGGGAACACTGAAGCTTTCTTT. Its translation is CASSPDREGNTEAFF.